This TCR beta chain was retrieved from a study of T cell repertoires in cytomegalovirus infection. TCRdb re-analysed the reads in MiXCR, keeping a single row per CDR3 protein. The sample has 50,000 or so distinct CDR3 sequences, more than 15% seen once. Overall study results and limits: Carriage of CMV together with the relevant HLA was identifiable through cumulative public TCR beta family frequency. CMV-specific HLA-C-restricted TCR beta clonotypes dominated the ex vivo response.

V was shortened by 1 base and J by 7 bases, with 14 bases between the two germline ends. Germline assignment: CDR1 SGHTA and CDR2 FQGNSA. The CDR3 consists of 15 residues. A note on this clonotype: Its antigen remains unknown.

This TCR was recovered from a human donor in good health (CMV status not recorded). Some clones in this sample may be carry-over from other donors' samples. The rearrangement links TRBV7-2 to TRBJ1-5; no reliable D call. This material consisted of CD8+ T cells from cultured PBMCs, taken from culture after CMV antigen stimulation. The CDR3 DNA reads as TGTGCCAGCAGCTTAGGGACCCTCGAATGGCAGCCCCAGCATTTT. This sequence encodes CASSLGTLEWQPQHF.